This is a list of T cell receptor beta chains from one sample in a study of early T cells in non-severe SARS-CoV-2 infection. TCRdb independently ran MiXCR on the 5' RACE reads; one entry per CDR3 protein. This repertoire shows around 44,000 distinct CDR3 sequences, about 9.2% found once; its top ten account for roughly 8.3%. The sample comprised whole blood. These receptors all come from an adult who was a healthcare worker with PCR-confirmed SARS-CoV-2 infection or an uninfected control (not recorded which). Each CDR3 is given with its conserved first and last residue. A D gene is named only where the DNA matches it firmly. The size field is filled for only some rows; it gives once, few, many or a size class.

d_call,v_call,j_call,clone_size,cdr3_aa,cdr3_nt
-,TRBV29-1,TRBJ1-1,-,CSVPFFSMNTEASF,TGCAGCGTTCCCTTTTTTTCCATGAACACTGAAGCTTCCTTT
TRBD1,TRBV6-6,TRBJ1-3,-,CASSFLGTGSYSGNTIYF,TGTGCCAGCAGTTTCCTCGGGACAGGGTCTTACTCTGGAAACACCATATATTTT
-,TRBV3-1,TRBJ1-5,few,CASSQDPGGQQPQHF,TGTGCCAGCAGCCAAGATCCCGGGGGCCAACAGCCCCAGCATTTT
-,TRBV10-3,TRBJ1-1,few,CAISEGVSNTEAFF,TGTGCCATCAGTGAGGGGGTCTCGAACACTGAAGCTTTCTTT
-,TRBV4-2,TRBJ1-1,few,CASSQDSNTEAFF,TGTGCCAGCAGCCAAGACTCGAACACTGAAGCTTTCTTT
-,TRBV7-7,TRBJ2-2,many,CASSLAASANTGELFF,TGTGCCAGCAGCTTAGCGGCCAGCGCGAACACCGGGGAGCTGTTTTTT
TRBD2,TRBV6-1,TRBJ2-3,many,CASSKQRAGSSTDTQYF,TGTGCCAGCAGTAAACAAAGAGCGGGGTCTAGCACAGATACGCAGTATTTT
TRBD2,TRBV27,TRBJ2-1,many,CASSPPSGSARGEQFF,TGTGCCAGCAGTCCACCTAGCGGGAGCGCCAGGGGTGAGCAGTTCTTC
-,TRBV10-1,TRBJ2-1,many,CASSESTGPPNEQFF,TGCGCCAGCAGTGAGTCGACGGGCCCTCCCAATGAGCAGTTCTTC
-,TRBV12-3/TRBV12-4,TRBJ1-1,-,CASSLEANTEAFF,TGTGCCAGCAGTTTAGAGGCGAACACTGAAGCTTTCTTT